This TCR beta chain was sequenced in a study of graft-versus-host responses after intestinal transplantation. Worth noting for this clone: The antigen remains undetermined.

Profiled with immunoSEQ multiplex PCR; TCRdb holds only in-frame clones, not every one. This table has tens of thousands of clones, 80% to 95% appearing once. The CDR3 extends over 17 amino acids. V was clipped by 4 bases and J by 2 bases; unmatched bases: 11. Germline V gene data show CDR1 as SGHRS and CDR2 as YFSETQ. Sequencing used unstimulated CD4+ T cells sorted from spleen or lymph node cells, obtained before transplant. This chain joins TRBV5-1 and TRBJ2-7; 11 bases are shared with TRBD2. This TCR was sampled from a human donor who was the organ donor for an intestinal transplant. The CDR3 spells CASSTRTSGPHPYEQYF. The CDR3 nucleotides are TGCGCCAGCAGCACACGGACTAGCGGGCCCCATCCCTACGAGCAGTACTTC.